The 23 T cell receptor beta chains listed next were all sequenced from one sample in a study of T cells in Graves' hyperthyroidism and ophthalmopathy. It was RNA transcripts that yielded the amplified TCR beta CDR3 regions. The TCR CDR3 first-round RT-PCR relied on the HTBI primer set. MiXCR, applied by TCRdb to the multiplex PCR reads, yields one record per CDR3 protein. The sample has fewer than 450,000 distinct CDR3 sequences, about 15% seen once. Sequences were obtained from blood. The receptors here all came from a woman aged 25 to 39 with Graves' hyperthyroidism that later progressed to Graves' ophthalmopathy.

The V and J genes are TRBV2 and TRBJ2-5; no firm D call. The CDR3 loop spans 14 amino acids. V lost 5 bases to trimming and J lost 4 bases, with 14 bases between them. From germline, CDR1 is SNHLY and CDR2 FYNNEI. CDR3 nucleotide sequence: TGTGCCAGCAGTTTAGGCGTATCCTTAGAGACCCAGTACTTC. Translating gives CASSLGVSLETQYF.

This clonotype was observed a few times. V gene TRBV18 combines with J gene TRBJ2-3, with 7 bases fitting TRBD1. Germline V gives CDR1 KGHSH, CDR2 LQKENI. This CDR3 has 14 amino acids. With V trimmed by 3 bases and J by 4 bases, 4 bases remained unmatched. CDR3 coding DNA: TGTGCCAGCTCACCCGGACAGGCACCAGATACGCAGTATTTT. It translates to CASSPGQAPDTQYF.

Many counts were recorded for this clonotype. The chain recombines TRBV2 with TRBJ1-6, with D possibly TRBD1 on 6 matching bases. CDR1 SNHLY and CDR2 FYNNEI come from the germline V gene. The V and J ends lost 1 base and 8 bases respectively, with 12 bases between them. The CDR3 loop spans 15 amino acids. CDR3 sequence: CASSEEGGNDSPLHF. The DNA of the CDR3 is TGTGCCAGCAGTGAAGAAGGGGGGAATGATTCACCCCTCCACTTT.

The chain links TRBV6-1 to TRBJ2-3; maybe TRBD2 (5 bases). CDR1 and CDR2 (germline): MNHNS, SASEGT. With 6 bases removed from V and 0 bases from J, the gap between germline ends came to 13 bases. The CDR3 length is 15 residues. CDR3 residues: CASSRLSASTDTQYF. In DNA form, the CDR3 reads TGTGCCAGCAGCCGACTATCCGCTAGCACAGATACGCAGTATTTT.

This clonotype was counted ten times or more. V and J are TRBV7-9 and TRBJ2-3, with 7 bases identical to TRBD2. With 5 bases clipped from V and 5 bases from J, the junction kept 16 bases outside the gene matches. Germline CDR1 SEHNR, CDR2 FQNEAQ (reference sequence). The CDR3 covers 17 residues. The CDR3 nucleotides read TGTGCCAGCAGCCCCGAACCTCTAGCGGTCGGCGGAGATACGCAGTATTTT. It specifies CASSPEPLAVGGDTQYF.

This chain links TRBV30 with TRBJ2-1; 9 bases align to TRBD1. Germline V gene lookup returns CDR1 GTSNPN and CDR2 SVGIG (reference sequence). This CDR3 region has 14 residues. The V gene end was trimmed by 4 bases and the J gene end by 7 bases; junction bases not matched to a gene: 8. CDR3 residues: CAWNTDRGKNEQFF. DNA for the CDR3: TGTGCCTGGAACACGGACAGGGGTAAAAATGAGCAGTTCTTC. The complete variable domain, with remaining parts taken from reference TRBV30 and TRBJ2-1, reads SQTIHQWPATLVQPVGSPLSLECTVEGTSNPNLYWYRQAAGRGLQLLFYSVGIGQISSEVPQNLSASRPQDRQFILSSKKLLLSDSGFYLCAWNTDRGKNEQFFGPGTRLTVL.

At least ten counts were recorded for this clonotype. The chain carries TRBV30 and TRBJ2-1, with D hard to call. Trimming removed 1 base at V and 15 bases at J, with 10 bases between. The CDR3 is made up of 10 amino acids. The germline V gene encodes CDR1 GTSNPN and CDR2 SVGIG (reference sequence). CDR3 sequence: CAWSGSRRFF. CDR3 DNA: TGTGCCTGGAGTGGTTCGAGGCGGTTCTTC.

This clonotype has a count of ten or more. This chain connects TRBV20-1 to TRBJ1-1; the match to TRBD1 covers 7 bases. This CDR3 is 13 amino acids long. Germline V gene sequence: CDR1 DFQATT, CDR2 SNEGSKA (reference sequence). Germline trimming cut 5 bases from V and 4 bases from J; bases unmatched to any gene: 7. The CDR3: CSAGGQAGTEAFF. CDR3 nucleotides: TGCAGTGCTGGCGGACAGGCGGGCACTGAAGCTTTCTTT.

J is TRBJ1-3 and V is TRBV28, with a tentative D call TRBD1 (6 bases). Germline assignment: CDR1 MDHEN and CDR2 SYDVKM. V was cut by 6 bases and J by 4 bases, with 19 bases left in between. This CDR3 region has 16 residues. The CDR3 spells CASSLVGGARGNTIYF. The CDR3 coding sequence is TGTGCCAGCAGCTTGGTTGGGGGGGCGCGCGGAAACACCATATATTTT.

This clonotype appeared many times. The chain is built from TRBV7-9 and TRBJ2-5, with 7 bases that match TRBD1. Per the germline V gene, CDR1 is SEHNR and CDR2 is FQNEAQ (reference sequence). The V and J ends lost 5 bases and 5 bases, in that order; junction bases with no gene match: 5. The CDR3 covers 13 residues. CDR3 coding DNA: TGTGCCAGCAGCAATCTAGGGGGCGAGACCCAGTACTTC. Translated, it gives CASSNLGGETQYF.

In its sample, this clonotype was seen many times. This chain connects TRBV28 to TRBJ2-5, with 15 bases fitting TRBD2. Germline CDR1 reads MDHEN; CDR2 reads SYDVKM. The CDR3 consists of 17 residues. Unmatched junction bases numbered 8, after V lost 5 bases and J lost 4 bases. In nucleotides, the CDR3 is TGTGCCAGCAGTACCGGGACTAGCGGGAGGCCCCCAGAGACCCAGTACTTC. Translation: CASSTGTSGRPPETQYF.

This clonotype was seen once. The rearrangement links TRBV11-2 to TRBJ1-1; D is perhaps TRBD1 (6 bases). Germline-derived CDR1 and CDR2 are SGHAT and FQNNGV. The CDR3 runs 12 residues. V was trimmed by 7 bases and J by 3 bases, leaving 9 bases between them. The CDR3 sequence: CASKSGDTEAFF. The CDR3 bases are TGTGCCAGCAAGTCAGGGGACACTGAAGCTTTCTTT.

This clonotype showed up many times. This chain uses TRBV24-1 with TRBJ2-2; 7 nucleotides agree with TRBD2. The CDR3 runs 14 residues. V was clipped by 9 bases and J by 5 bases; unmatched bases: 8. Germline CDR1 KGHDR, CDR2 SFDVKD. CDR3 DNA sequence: TGTGCCACCGGTGGGGGGGAATTTACCGGGGAGCTGTTTTTT. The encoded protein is CATGGGEFTGELFF.

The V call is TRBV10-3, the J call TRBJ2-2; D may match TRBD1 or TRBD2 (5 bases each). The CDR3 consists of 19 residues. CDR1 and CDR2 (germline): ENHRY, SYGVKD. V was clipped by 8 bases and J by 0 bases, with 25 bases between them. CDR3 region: CAIPGPGLRAAANTGELFF. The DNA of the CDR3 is TGTGCCATCCCCGGGCCGGGGCTCAGGGCAGCAGCGAACACCGGGGAGCTGTTTTTT.

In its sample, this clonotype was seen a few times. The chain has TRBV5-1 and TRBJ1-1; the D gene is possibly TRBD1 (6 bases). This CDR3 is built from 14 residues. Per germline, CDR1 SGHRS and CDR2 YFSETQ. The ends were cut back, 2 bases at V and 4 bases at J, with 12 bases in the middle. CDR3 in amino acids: CASSFTQGGTEAFF. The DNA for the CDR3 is TGCGCCAGCAGCTTCACACAGGGTGGCACTGAAGCTTTCTTT.

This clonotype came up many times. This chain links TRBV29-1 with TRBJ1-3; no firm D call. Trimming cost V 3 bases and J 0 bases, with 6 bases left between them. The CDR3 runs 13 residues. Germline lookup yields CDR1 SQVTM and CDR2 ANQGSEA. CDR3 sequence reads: CSVDSLSGNTIYF. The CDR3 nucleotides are TGCAGCGTTGACAGCCTCTCTGGAAACACCATATATTTT.

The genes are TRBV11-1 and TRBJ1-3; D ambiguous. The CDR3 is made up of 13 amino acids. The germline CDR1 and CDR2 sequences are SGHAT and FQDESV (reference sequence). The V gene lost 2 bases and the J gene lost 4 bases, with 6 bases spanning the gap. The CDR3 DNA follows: TGTGCCAGCAGCTTAACTTCAGGAAACACCATATATTTT. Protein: CASSLTSGNTIYF.

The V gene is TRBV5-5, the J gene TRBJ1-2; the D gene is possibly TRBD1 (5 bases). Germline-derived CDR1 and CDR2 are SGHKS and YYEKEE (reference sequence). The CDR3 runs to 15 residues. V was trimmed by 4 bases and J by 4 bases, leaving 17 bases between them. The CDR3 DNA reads TGTGCCAGCAGCGGAGGGACTCAAAGCCTCTATGGCTACACCTTC. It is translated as CASSGGTQSLYGYTF. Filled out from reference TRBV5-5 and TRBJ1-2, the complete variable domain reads DAGVTQSPTHLIKTRGQQVTLRCSPISGHKSVSWYQQVLGQGPQFIFQYYEKEERGRGNFPDRFSARQFPNYSSELNVNALLLGDSALYLCASSGGTQSLYGYTFGSGTRLTVV.

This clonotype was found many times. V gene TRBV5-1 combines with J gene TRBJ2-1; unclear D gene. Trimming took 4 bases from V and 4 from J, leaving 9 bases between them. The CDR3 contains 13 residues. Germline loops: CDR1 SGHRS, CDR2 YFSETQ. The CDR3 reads CASSQTDYNEQFF. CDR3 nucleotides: TGCGCCAGCAGCCAGACGGATTACAATGAGCAGTTCTTC.

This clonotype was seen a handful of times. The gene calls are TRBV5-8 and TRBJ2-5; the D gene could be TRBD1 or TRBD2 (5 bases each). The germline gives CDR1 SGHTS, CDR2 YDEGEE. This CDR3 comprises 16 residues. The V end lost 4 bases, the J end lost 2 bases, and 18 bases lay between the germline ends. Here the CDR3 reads CASSEARQRLQETQYF. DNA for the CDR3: TGTGCCAGCAGCGAAGCACGACAGCGGCTTCAAGAGACCCAGTACTTC.

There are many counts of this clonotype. CDR3 DNA: TGTGCCAGCAGTGAATCCTACAGGGCCCTCTACAATGAGCAGTTCTTC. Its translation: CASSESYRALYNEQFF. The chain carries TRBV25-1 and TRBJ2-1; a possible D gene is TRBD1 (6 bases). CDR3 size: 16 residues. Germline V gene lookup returns CDR1 MGHDK and CDR2 SYGVNS. V dropped 1 base and J dropped 3 bases, with 13 bases sitting between them.

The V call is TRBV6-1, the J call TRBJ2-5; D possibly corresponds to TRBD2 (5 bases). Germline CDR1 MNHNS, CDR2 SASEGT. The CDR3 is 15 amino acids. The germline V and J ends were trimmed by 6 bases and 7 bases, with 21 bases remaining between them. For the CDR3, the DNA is TGTGCCAGCAGCACCCCGGGATTTGCTTGGGGGACCCAGTACTTC. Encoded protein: CASSTPGFAWGTQYF.

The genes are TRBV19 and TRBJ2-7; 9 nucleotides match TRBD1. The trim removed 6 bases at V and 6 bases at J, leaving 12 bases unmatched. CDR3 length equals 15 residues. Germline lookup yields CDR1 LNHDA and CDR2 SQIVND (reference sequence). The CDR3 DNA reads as TGTGCCAGTAGAGGCACAGGGGGCAACCAAGCCGAGCAGTACTTC. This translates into CASRGTGGNQAEQYF.